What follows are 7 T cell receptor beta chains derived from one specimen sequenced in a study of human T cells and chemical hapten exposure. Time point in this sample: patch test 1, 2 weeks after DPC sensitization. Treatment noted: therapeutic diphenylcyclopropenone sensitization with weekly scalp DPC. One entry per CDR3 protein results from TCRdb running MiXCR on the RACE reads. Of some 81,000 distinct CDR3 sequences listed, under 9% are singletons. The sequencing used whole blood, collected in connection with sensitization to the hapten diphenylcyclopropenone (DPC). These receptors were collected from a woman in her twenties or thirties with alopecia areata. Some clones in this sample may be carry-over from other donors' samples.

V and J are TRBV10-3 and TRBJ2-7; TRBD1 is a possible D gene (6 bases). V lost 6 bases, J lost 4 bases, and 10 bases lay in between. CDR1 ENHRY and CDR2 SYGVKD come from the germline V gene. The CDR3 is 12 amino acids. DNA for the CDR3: TGTGCCATCAGCGAGGACAGTTACGAGCAGTACTTC. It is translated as CAISEDSYEQYF.

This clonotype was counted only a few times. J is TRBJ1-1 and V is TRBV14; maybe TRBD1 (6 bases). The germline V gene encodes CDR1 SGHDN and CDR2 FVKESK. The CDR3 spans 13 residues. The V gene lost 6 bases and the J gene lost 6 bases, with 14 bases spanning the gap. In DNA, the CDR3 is TGTGCCAGCAGTAGTTTTCAGGGGCCTGAAGCTTTCTTT. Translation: CASSSFQGPEAFF.

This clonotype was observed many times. The DNA of the CDR3 is TGTGCCAGCTCACCAGACCGGGGGGCGGCGGGCTACACCTTC. Translating it yields CASSPDRGAAGYTF. The chain carries TRBV18 and TRBJ1-2; D is possibly TRBD1 (6 bases). The CDR3 contains 14 residues. Trimming left V 2 bases short and J 8 bases short, with 15 bases between. The germline V gene has CDR1 KGHSH and CDR2 LQKENI.

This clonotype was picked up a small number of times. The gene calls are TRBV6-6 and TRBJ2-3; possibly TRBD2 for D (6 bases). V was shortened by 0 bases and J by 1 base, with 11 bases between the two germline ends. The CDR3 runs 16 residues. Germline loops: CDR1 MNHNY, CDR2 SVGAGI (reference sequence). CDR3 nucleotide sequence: TGTGCCAGCAGTTACTCGCGCGAGCGGGGCACAGATACGCAGTATTTT. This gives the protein CASSYSRERGTDTQYF.

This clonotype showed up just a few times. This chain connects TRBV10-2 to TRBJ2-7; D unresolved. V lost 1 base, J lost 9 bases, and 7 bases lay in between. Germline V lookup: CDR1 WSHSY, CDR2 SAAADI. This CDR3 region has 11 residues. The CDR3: CASSEWGRQYF. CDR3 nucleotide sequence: TGCGCCAGCAGTGAGTGGGGTAGGCAGTACTTC.

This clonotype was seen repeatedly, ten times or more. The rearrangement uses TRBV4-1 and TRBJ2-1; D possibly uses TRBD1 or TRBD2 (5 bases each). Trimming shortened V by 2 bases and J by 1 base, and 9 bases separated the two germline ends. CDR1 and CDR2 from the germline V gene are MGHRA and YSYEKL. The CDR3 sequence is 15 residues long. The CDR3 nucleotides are TGCGCCAGCAGCCAACAGGGCGGGTCCTACAATGAGCAGTTCTTC. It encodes CASSQQGGSYNEQFF.

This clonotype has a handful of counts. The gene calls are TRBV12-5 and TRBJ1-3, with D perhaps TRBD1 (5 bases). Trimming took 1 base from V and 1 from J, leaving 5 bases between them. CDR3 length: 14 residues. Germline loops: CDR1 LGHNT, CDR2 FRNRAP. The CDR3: CASGLGTSGNTIYF. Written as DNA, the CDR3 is TGTGCTAGTGGTTTGGGGACATCTGGAAACACCATATATTTT. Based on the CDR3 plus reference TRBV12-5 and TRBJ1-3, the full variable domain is DARVTQTPRHKVTEMGQEVTMRCQPILGHNTVFWYRQTMMQGLELLAYFRNRAPLDDSGMPKDRFSAEMPDATLATLKIQPSEPRDSAVYFCASGLGTSGNTIYFGEGSWLTVV.